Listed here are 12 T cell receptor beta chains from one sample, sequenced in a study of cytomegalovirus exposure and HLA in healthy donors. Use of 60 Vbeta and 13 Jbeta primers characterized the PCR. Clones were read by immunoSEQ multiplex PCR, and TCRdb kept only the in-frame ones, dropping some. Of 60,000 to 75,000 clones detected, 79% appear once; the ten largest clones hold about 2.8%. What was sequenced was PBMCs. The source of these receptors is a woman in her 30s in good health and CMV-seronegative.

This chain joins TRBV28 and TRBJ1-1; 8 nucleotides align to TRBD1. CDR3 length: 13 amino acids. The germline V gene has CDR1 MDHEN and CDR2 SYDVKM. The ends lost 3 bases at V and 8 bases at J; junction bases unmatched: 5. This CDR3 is CASSFRGQVEAFF. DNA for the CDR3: TGTGCCAGCAGTTTTCGGGGACAGGTCGAAGCTTTCTTT.

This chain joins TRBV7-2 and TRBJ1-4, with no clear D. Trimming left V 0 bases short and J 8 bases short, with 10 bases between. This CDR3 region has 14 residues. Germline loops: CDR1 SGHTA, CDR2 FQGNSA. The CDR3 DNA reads TGTGCCAGCAGCTTAGCCCCTCTAGGCGAAAAACTGTTTTTT. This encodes CASSLAPLGEKLFF.

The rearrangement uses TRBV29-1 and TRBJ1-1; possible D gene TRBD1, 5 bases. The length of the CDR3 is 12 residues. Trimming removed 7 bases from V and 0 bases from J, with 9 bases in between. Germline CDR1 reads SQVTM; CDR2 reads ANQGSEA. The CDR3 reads CSATTVNTEAFF. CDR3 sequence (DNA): TGCAGCGCCACGACAGTGAACACTGAAGCTTTCTTT.

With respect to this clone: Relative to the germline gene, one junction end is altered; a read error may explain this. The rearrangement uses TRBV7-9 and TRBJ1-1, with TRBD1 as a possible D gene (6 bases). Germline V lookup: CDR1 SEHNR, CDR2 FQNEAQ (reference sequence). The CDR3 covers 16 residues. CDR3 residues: CSSSDKGQLQNTEAFF. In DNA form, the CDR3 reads TGTTCCAGCAGCGACAAAGGACAGCTTCAGAACACTGAAGCTTTCTTT.

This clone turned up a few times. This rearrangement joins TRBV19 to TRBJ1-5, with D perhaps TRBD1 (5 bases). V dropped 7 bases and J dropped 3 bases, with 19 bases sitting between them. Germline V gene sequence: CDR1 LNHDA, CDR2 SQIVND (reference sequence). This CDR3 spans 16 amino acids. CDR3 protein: CASTPGRGVLNQPQHF. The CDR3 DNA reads TGTGCCAGTACACCCGGACGGGGGGTTCTCAATCAGCCCCAGCATTTT.

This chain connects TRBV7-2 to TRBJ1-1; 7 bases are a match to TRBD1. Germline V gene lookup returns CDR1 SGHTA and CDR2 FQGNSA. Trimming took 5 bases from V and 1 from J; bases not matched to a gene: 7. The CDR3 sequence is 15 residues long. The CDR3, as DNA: TGTGCCAGCAGCCCAAGGACAGGTCCGAACACTGAAGCTTTCTTT. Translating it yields CASSPRTGPNTEAFF.

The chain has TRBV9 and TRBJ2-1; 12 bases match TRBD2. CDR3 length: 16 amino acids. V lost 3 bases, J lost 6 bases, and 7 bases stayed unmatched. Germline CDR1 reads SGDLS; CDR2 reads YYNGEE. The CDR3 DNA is TGTGCCAGCAGCGCGTTACTAGCGGGAGGTTTCAATGAGCAGTTCTTC. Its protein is CASSALLAGGFNEQFF.

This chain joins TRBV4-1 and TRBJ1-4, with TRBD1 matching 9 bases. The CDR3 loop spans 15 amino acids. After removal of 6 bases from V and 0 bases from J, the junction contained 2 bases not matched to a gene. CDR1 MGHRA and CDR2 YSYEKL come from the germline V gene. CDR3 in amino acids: CASSRQGATNEKLFF. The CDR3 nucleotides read TGCGCCAGCAGTCGACAGGGGGCAACTAATGAAAAACTGTTTTTT.

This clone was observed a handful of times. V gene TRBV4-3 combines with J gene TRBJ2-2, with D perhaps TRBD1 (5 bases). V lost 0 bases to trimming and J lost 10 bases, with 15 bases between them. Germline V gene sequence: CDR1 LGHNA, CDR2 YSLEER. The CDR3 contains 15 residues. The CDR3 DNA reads TGCGCCAGCAGCCAAGATCCGACAGACCCCGCGGAGCTGTTTTTT. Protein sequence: CASSQDPTDPAELFF.

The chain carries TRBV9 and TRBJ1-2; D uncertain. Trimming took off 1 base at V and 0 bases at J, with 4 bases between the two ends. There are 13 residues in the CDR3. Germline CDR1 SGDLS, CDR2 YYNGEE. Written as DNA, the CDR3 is TGTGCCAGCAGCGTAATAGCTAACTATGGCTACACCTTC. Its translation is CASSVIANYGYTF.

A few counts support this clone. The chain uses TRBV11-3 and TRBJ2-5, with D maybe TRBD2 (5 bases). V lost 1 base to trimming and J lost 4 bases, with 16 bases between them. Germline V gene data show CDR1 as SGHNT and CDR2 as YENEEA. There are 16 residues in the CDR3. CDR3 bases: TGTGCCAGCAGCTTAGGGGGTAGAGGCCTAGCAGAGACCCAGTACTTC. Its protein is CASSLGGRGLAETQYF.

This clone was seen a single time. The CDR3 DNA follows: TGTGCCAGCAGCTTAGGTCTTTCCGGAAACACCATATATTTT. Protein: CASSLGLSGNTIYF. This chain uses TRBV7-2 with TRBJ1-3; D is unresolved. CDR1 is SGHTA, CDR2 FQGNSA, per germline. This CDR3 has 14 residues. Trimming shortened V by 1 base and J by 4 bases, and 8 bases separated the two germline ends.